The 7 T cell receptor beta chains reported below all come from one sample, sequenced in a study of beta chain features in type 1 diabetes. General study results and limits: In all four CD4+ subsets, TCRB CDR3 length was significantly, moderately reduced in type 1 diabetes.

No antigen is known for these receptors. The entirety of the isolated RNA underwent reverse transcription, so expressed TCRB transcripts were sequenced. Profiled with immunoSEQ multiplex PCR; TCRdb holds only in-frame clones, not every one. The repertoire consists of 600,000 to 700,000 clones, with 9.5% to 15% occurring once and the leading ten covering roughly 0.12%. The sample taken for sequencing was naive CD4+ T cells from blood. These receptors came from a man younger than 45 with type 1 diabetes.

This clone has more than one count but fewer than ten. The genes are TRBV29-1 and TRBJ2-7, with D possibly TRBD1 on 5 matching bases. The CDR3 spans 13 residues. The germline CDR1 and CDR2 sequences are SQVTM and ANQGSEA. V lost 4 bases, J lost 0 bases, and 10 bases lay in between. CDR3 region: CSVGGQSSYEQYF. DNA of the CDR3: TGCAGCGTTGGGGGCCAGAGCTCCTACGAGCAGTACTTC.

This clone was seen a handful of times. The chain joins TRBV7-2 to TRBJ1-3; no definite D call. This CDR3 is built from 16 residues. The germline V gene has CDR1 SGHTA and CDR2 FQGNSA. The ends were cut back, 1 base at V and 4 bases at J, with 14 bases in the middle. This chain's CDR3 is CASSLVDPQGGNTIYF. The CDR3, as DNA: TGTGCCAGCAGCTTAGTAGATCCACAAGGAGGAAACACCATATATTTT.

About this clone itself: The sample has other DNA sequences that encode this CDR3 too. V gene TRBV29-1 combines with J gene TRBJ2-3; D call uncertain. Trimming shortened V by 3 bases and J by 0 bases, and 4 bases separated the two germline ends. The germline gives CDR1 SQVTM, CDR2 ANQGSEA. The CDR3 runs to 12 residues. The CDR3 region has the DNA TGCAGCGTTGATCCGAGCACAGATACGCAGTATTTT. This codes for CSVDPSTDTQYF.

In DNA form, the CDR3 reads TGTGCCAGCAGTTACTCGAGGGGGGGCCGAGAGACCCAGTACTTC. As protein: CASSYSRGGRETQYF. J is TRBJ2-5 and V is TRBV6-5; perhaps TRBD2 as D (7 bases). V lost 0 bases, J lost 4 bases, and 12 bases lay in between. The CDR3 runs 15 residues. Per the germline V gene, CDR1 is MNHEY and CDR2 is SVGAGI.

This clone was recorded a few times. The chain links TRBV13 to TRBJ2-5; D is possibly TRBD1 (5 bases). Germline CDR1 is PRHDT and CDR2 is FYEKMQ (reference sequence). CDR3 length: 14 residues. Trimming removed 5 bases at V and 5 bases at J, with 15 bases between. CDR3 DNA: TGTGCCAGCAGCCCTCGGACACGATGGGAGACCCAGTACTTC. Residues: CASSPRTRWETQYF.

The rearrangement links TRBV2 to TRBJ1-4; tentative D call: TRBD1 (6 bases). Germline V gene sequence: CDR1 SNHLY, CDR2 FYNNEI. The CDR3 length is 14 residues. V was pared by 2 bases and J by 8 bases, with 12 bases between. CDR3: CASSERGAGEKLFF. The CDR3 DNA is TGTGCCAGCAGTGAACGGGGGGCGGGAGAAAAACTGTTTTTT.

This clone was counted only a few times. The chain joins TRBV28 to TRBJ2-7; D is possibly TRBD2 (7 bases). The CDR3 has 15 residues. V shed 4 bases and J shed 2 bases, with 15 bases lying between them. Germline CDR1 MDHEN, CDR2 SYDVKM. The CDR3 DNA reads TGTGCCAGCAGTTCCGTCCGCGGGGGCACCTACGAGCAGTACTTC. Its translation is CASSSVRGGTYEQYF. Using reference TRBV28 and TRBJ2-7 for the parts outside the CDR3, the full variable domain is DVKVTQSSRYLVKRTGEKVFLECVQDMDHENMFWYRQDPGLGLRLIYFSYDVKMKEKGDIPEGYSVSREKKERFSLILESASTNQTSMYLCASSSVRGGTYEQYFGPGTRLTVT.